This is a list of T cell receptor beta chains from one sample in a study of human T cells and chemical hapten exposure. TCRdb re-derived calls from the RACE reads in MiXCR, one entry per CDR3 protein. Among about 34,000 distinct CDR3 sequences listed, around 6.8% were seen once. Sample: whole blood, taken in connection with sensitization to the hapten diphenylcyclopropenone (DPC). The receptors shown here come from a woman aged 25 to 39 with alopecia areata. Some clones in this sample may be carry-over from other donors' samples. Both conserved end residues are part of each CDR3. The D gene is left open where the match is weak.

CDR3 length | D gene | V gene | CDR3 protein
16 | TRBD2 | TRBV19 | CASSRRLATNTGELFF
16 | TRBD1 | TRBV20-1 | CSASSRPGQGVGEQYF
16 | . | TRBV18 | CASSPPSTQGRDTQYF
14 | . | TRBV4-3 | CASSLPAGNSPLHF
13 | . | TRBV7-2 | CASSTTSTDTQYF
12 | . | TRBV12-3/TRBV12-4 | CASSFLLGEQYF
15 | . | TRBV4-1 | CASSQDFPYNQPQHF
16 | . | TRBV28 | CASSLGLASIYNEQFF
13 | . | TRBV6-2/TRBV6-3 | CASSYSFLTEAFF
16 | . | TRBV3-1 | CASSQDVRGGPDEQFF
13 | . | TRBV12-3/TRBV12-4 | CASSLEEDYGYTF
17 | TRBD2 | TRBV4-1 | CASSPPVGAGGADTQYF
14 | . | TRBV7-9 | CASSLVSQYNEQFF
14 | TRBD1 | TRBV27 | CASRPGQGAYEQYF
13 | . | TRBV7-9 | CASSPSSGMEKYF
12 | . | TRBV29-1 | CSVEFGANVLTF
15 | TRBD1 | TRBV20-1 | CSAETGGYSNQPQHF